Given below is one T cell receptor (beta chain) in context. The germline V gene has CDR1 GTSNPN and CDR2 SVGIG (reference sequence). CDR3 size: 15 residues. V shed 0 bases, J shed 4 bases, and the junction held 8 bases outside the gene matches. These data are taken from a study of T cell changes during pregnancy in multiple sclerosis. The method was immunoSEQ multiplex PCR; TCRdb's version includes in-frame clones alone and lacks a portion of them. The sample lists around 99,000 clones; over 80% were seen once. The chain uses TRBV30 and TRBJ1-2; TRBD1 aligns across 7 bases. This TCR was sampled from a female donor with multiple sclerosis, enrolled in a pregnancy study. The sample here was peripheral blood, taken in the first trimester of pregnancy. CDR3 bases: TGTGCCTGGAGTGTACTGGCAGGGGGTGGCTATGGCTACACCTTC. It codes for CAWSVLAGGGYGYTF.